What follows are 12 T cell receptor beta chains derived from one specimen sequenced in a study of blood T cell repertoires in COVID-19. The data were produced by immunoSEQ multiplex PCR, yet TCRdb's version contains in-frame clones alone and is incomplete. This sample has around 150,000 clones, with 81% found just once. The sequencing sample was made of peripheral blood. The origin of the receptors is a man aged 55 to 69 with active or convalescent COVID-19.

This clone has only a few counts. The chain uses TRBV3-1 (or the pseudogene TRBV3-2) and TRBJ2-7, with D tentatively TRBD2 (7 bases). This CDR3 spans 13 amino acids. Germline loops: CDR1 LGHDT, CDR2 YNNKEL (reference sequence). V lost 4 bases, J lost 2 bases, and 9 bases lay in between. The CDR3 sequence: CASSRRGPYEQYF. DNA of the CDR3: TGTGCCAGCAGCCGGCGGGGGCCCTACGAGCAGTACTTC.

This clone was observed a handful of times. V gene TRBV3-1 (or the pseudogene TRBV3-2) combines with J gene TRBJ1-4; 7 bases are a match to TRBD1. The CDR3 length is 15 residues. The J segment lost 4 bases and the V segment lost 1 base, leaving 3 bases of the junction unmatched. Germline-derived CDR1 and CDR2 are LGHDT and YNNKEL (reference sequence). CDR3 nucleotides: TGTGCCAGCAGCCAAGGAGGGGGCTTTAATGAAAAACTGTTTTTT. Amino acid sequence: CASSQGGGFNEKLFF.

The chain is built from TRBV28 and TRBJ2-1, with a tentative D call TRBD1 (6 bases). This CDR3 contains 11 residues. Trimming took off 8 bases at V and 5 bases at J, with 7 bases between the two ends. Germline V gene sequence: CDR1 MDHEN, CDR2 SYDVKM. CDR3 DNA: TGTGCCAGCGCAGGGGACAATGAGCAGTTCTTC. Amino acids: CASAGDNEQFF.

This chain connects TRBV10-1 to TRBJ2-3, with TRBD2 as a possible D gene (6 bases). The germline CDR1 and CDR2 sequences are WNHNN and SYGVQD (reference sequence). CDR3 length: 15 amino acids. Trimming cost V 3 bases and J 0 bases, with 10 bases left between them. This chain's CDR3 is CASSDGGASTDTQYF. CDR3 nucleotide sequence: TGCGCCAGCAGTGATGGAGGGGCCAGCACAGATACGCAGTATTTT.

This clone has a handful of counts. V gene TRBV5-1 combines with J gene TRBJ1-1; 8 positions agree with TRBD1. Germline V CDR1 and CDR2: SGHRS, YFSETQ. V lost 4 bases, J lost 5 bases, and 4 bases stayed unmatched. The CDR3 extends over 13 amino acids. The CDR3 sequence is CASSNTGGTEAFF. CDR3 DNA: TGCGCCAGCAGCAATACAGGGGGTACTGAAGCTTTCTTT.

The chain has TRBV6-5 and TRBJ2-5, with TRBD1 matching 7 bases. The CDR3 sequence is 11 residues long. J was trimmed by 5 bases and V by 6 bases; bases with no gene match: 0. The germline V gene has CDR1 MNHEY and CDR2 SVGAGI. CDR3 coding DNA: TGTGCCAGCAGCAGGGGGGAGACCCAGTACTTC. Translating it yields CASSRGETQYF.

The CDR3 nucleotides read TGCGCCAGCAGCCAAGCTGGGGCGTATGGCTACACCTTC. It encodes CASSQAGAYGYTF. The J gene is TRBJ1-2, the V gene TRBV4-1, with D possibly being TRBD1 (5 bases). V was clipped by 1 base and J by 5 bases, with 8 bases between them. Germline CDR1 MGHRA, CDR2 YSYEKL. The CDR3 length is 13 residues.

The chain combines TRBV11-2 with TRBJ1-2; possible D gene TRBD1, 6 bases. The CDR3 is made up of 16 amino acids. The V and J ends lost 5 bases and 0 bases respectively, with 16 bases between them. The germline CDR1 and CDR2 sequences are SGHAT and FQNNGV. Here the CDR3 reads CASSPLGTSPNYGYTF. For the CDR3, the DNA is TGTGCCAGCAGCCCCCTTGGGACATCTCCTAACTATGGCTACACCTTC.

The chain recombines TRBV5-1 with TRBJ1-2, with 8 positions matching TRBD1. The ends lost 4 bases at V and 6 bases at J; junction bases unmatched: 2. CDR1 is SGHRS, CDR2 YFSETQ, per germline. The CDR3 loop spans 12 amino acids. The CDR3 sequence: CASSEGQDGYTF. The CDR3 DNA follows: TGCGCCAGCAGCGAGGGACAGGATGGCTACACCTTC.

The rearrangement uses TRBV18 and TRBJ2-7, with a tentative D call TRBD2 (5 bases). In germline, CDR1 is KGHSH, CDR2 LQKENI. V was pared by 2 bases and J by 3 bases, with 11 bases between. This CDR3 is 14 amino acids long. CDR3 region: CASSPSWESYEQYF. In DNA, the CDR3 is TGTGCCAGCTCACCATCGTGGGAGAGCTACGAGCAGTACTTC.

Only a few counts were recorded for this clone. The sample contains more than one DNA sequence encoding this CDR3. V gene TRBV7-2 combines with J gene TRBJ2-2; tentatively, D is TRBD1 (6 bases). Deletions cut 0 bases from V and 7 bases from J, with 12 bases between. The CDR3 has 15 amino acids. Looked up from germline, CDR1 is SGHTA and CDR2 is FQGNSA. In DNA form, the CDR3 reads TGTGCCAGCAGCTTAGCGGCAGGGGTAGGCGGGGAGCTGTTTTTT. It is translated as CASSLAAGVGGELFF.

The chain has TRBV5-4 and TRBJ2-5; 7 bases agree with TRBD1. Germline V gives CDR1 SGHNT, CDR2 YYREEE (reference sequence). V was pared by 3 bases and J by 2 bases, with 7 bases of the junction left unmatched. The CDR3 is 15 residues long. CDR3 DNA: TGTGCCAGCAGCTCCGGACAGGACCTACAAGAGACCCAGTACTTC. It encodes CASSSGQDLQETQYF. The full variable domain, with the rest looked up from reference TRBV5-4 and TRBJ2-5, is ETGVTQSPTHLIKTRGQQVTLRCSSQSGHNTVSWYQQALGQGPQFIFQYYREEENGRGNFPPRFSGLQFPNYSSELNVNALELDDSALYLCASSSGQDLQETQYFGPGTRLLVL.